The text below deals with one TCR beta chain. Germline CDR1 and CDR2: LGHDT and YNNKEL (reference sequence). J lost 5 bases, V lost 4 bases, and 6 bases had no gene match. The CDR3 covers 15 residues. Study processing details: Scientists estimated how many nucleated cells there were by amplifying reference gene primers. The protocol was immunoSEQ multiplex PCR, while the TCRdb copy is restricted to in-frame clones and leaves out a portion. The V and J calls and clone size were taken over from that table, and D and trimming were inferred from the DNA. Among roughly 130,000 clones listed, 70% to 80% were seen once. These data come from a study of blood T cell repertoires in COVID-19. Across the whole study: COVID-19 samples, acute and convalescent, were from the United States, Italy and Spain. In each case, the material was cDNA or gDNA derived from T cells, B-cell-depleted T cells, or PBMCs.

The chain recombines TRBV3-1 (or the pseudogene TRBV3-2) with TRBJ2-5; TRBD1 aligns across 11 bases. Source material: peripheral blood. This sequence was found in a man aged 50 to 59 with acute or convalescent COVID-19. The CDR3 loop reads CASSPGQGALETQYF. The CDR3 nucleotides are TGTGCCAGCAGCCCCGGACAGGGGGCGTTGGAGACCCAGTACTTC.